What follows are 8 T cell receptor beta chains derived from one specimen sequenced in a study of patients and donors after allogeneic stem cell transplantation. TCRdb itself ran the RT-PCR reads through MiXCR, one entry per CDR3 protein. The sample carries more than 850,000 distinct CDR3 sequences, roughly 17% recorded once. The specimen was blood, either unsorted or a sorted T cell fraction (not recorded which). The source is a human donor who was either an allogeneic HSCT recipient or a stem cell or donor lymphocyte infusion donor (not recorded which). It is not recorded whose cells these are; they may come from a transplant donor.

This clonotype has more than one count but fewer than ten. This sequence joins TRBV24-1 and TRBJ1-2, with no clear D. The CDR3 is 14 amino acids. Between the trimmed V and J ends, which lost 1 base and 4 bases, there was a span of 9 bases. Germline V gene lookup returns CDR1 KGHDR and CDR2 SFDVKD. Written as DNA, the CDR3 is TGTGCCACCAGTGATTTTACGGGGAGCTATGGCTACACCTTC. Amino acids: CATSDFTGSYGYTF.

The chain joins TRBV5-6 to TRBJ2-5, with 14 bases identical to TRBD2. The length of the CDR3 is 15 residues. The V gene's germline CDR1 is SGHDT and CDR2 YYEEEE. Losses at the gene ends were 4 bases for V and 5 bases for J; bases not matched to a gene: 4. In DNA, the CDR3 is TGTGCCAGCAGCGAGACTAGCGGGGGGGGTGAGACCCAGTACTTC. This gives the protein CASSETSGGGETQYF.

The chain links TRBV6-1 to TRBJ2-3, with D possibly being TRBD2 (6 bases). CDR1 and CDR2 (germline): MNHNS, SASEGT. V was trimmed by 10 bases and J by 2 bases, leaving 19 bases between them. The CDR3 sequence is 15 residues long. The chain's CDR3 is CATGTPYYPTDTQYF. DNA of the CDR3: TGTGCCACCGGGACTCCTTATTACCCCACAGATACGCAGTATTTT.

This chain uses TRBV3-1 with TRBJ2-1, with 7 bases that match TRBD2. The CDR3 has 17 residues. V dropped 1 base and J dropped 5; count of bases not matched to a gene: 11. Germline V gene lookup returns CDR1 LGHDT and CDR2 YNNKEL (reference sequence). The CDR3 DNA follows: TGTGCCAGCAGCCAAGTTCGAGTGCTAGCGGTAAACAATGAGCAGTTCTTC. Its translation is CASSQVRVLAVNNEQFF.

The chain employs TRBV5-1 and TRBJ1-3, with D possibly being TRBD1 (5 bases). This CDR3 comprises 17 residues. Germline CDR1 and CDR2: SGHRS and YFSETQ. V gave up 0 bases and J gave up 0 bases, with 13 bases separating them. CDR3 in amino acids: CASSLGDLEGSGNTIYF. CDR3 coding DNA: TGCGCCAGCAGCTTGGGGGACTTAGAAGGCTCTGGAAACACCATATATTTT.

The chain joins TRBV7-3 to TRBJ2-7, with TRBD1 as a possible D gene (6 bases). The CDR3 covers 15 residues. V shed 5 bases and J shed 0 bases, with 14 bases lying between them. Germline assignment: CDR1 SGHTA and CDR2 FQGTGA. CDR3 protein: CASSLSGHLSYEQYF. DNA for the CDR3: TGTGCCAGCAGCCTCTCGGGACATCTCTCCTACGAGCAGTACTTC.

Remarks on this clonotype: Mismatch with germline at one junction end may stem from a read error. The V call is TRBV24-1, the J call TRBJ2-3; D not resolved. CDR3 length: 12 residues. The germline V gene encodes CDR1 KGHDR and CDR2 SFDVKD. CDR3 residues: CATRETSGTRYF. The CDR3 bases are TGTGCCACCAGAGAGACATCAGGTACGCGGTATTTT.

The V call is TRBV13, the J call TRBJ1-1; D is uncertain. Trimming took 1 base from V and 11 from J, leaving 20 bases between them. The CDR3 totals 15 residues. Germline lookup yields CDR1 PRHDT and CDR2 FYEKMQ (reference sequence). Written as DNA, the CDR3 is TGTGCCAGCAGCTTAGAAGGTAGCCCGGGAACTTGGGCTTTCTTT. The encoded protein is CASSLEGSPGTWAFF.